This is a list of T cell receptor beta chains from one sample in a study of blood T cell repertoires in COVID-19. Assay used: immunoSEQ multiplex PCR; TCRdb lists only in-frame clones, some missing. Of 300,000 to 450,000 clones listed, approximately 90% were seen once; the top ten hold roughly 1.2%. Sequencing used PBMCs or T cells enriched from blood (not recorded which). The receptors here all came from a woman aged 18 to 35 who had recovered from COVID-19. Each CDR3 is given with its conserved first and last residue. The D gene is left open where the match is weak. Rows give clone size only sometimes, using once, few, many, or a class for an expanded clone.

V gene: TRBV6-4; CDR3 length: 13; D gene: TRBD1; clone size: NA; J gene: TRBJ2-3; CDR3 protein: CAIQTGGIDTQYF; CDR3 DNA: TGTGCCATCCAGACAGGGGGCATAGATACGCAGTATTTT
V gene: TRBV4-2; CDR3 length: 18; D gene: TRBD1; clone size: NA; J gene: TRBJ1-1; CDR3 protein: CASSQEKGQGARNTEAFF; CDR3 DNA: TGTGCCAGCAGCCAAGAGAAGGGACAGGGGGCGCGAAACACTGAAGCTTTCTTT
V gene: TRBV3-1/TRBV3-2; CDR3 length: 11; D gene: NA; clone size: NA; J gene: TRBJ2-5; CDR3 protein: CASGGQETQYF; CDR3 DNA: TGTGCCAGTGGAGGGCAAGAGACCCAGTACTTC
V gene: TRBV15; CDR3 length: 13; D gene: NA; clone size: NA; J gene: TRBJ2-5; CDR3 protein: CATSRGQPETQYF; CDR3 DNA: TGTGCCACCAGCAGAGGACAACCGGAGACCCAGTACTTC
V gene: TRBV27; CDR3 length: 15; D gene: NA; clone size: NA; J gene: TRBJ2-1; CDR3 protein: CASSLEGNPYNEQFF; CDR3 DNA: TGTGCCAGCAGTTTAGAGGGTAACCCCTACAATGAGCAGTTCTTC
V gene: TRBV5-5; CDR3 length: 15; D gene: TRBD1; clone size: NA; J gene: TRBJ1-2; CDR3 protein: CASSLEGRGNYGYTF; CDR3 DNA: TGTGCCAGCAGCTTGGAGGGCAGGGGGAACTATGGCTACACCTTC
V gene: TRBV2; CDR3 length: 15; D gene: NA; clone size: NA; J gene: TRBJ1-5; CDR3 protein: CASSEAVQRNQPQHF; CDR3 DNA: TGTGCCAGCAGTGAAGCAGTACAGCGCAATCAGCCCCAGCATTTT
V gene: TRBV3-1/TRBV3-2; CDR3 length: 12; D gene: NA; clone size: NA; J gene: TRBJ2-7; CDR3 protein: CASSQISVEQYF; CDR3 DNA: TGTGCCAGCAGCCAGATAAGCGTCGAGCAGTACTTC
V gene: TRBV7-6; CDR3 length: 16; D gene: TRBD1; clone size: once; J gene: TRBJ2-5; CDR3 protein: CASSLVGTGVQETQYF; CDR3 DNA: TGTGCCAGCAGCTTAGTAGGGACAGGGGTACAAGAGACCCAGTACTTC
V gene: TRBV4-1; CDR3 length: 15; D gene: TRBD1; clone size: once; J gene: TRBJ2-3; CDR3 protein: CASSHPDRGGDTQYF; CDR3 DNA: TGCGCCAGCAGCCACCCGGACAGGGGAGGAGATACGCAGTATTTT
V gene: TRBV29-1; CDR3 length: 12; D gene: NA; clone size: NA; J gene: TRBJ1-2; CDR3 protein: CSGFGPRDGYTF; CDR3 DNA: TGCAGTGGGTTCGGGCCGCGGGACGGCTACACCTTC
V gene: TRBV9; CDR3 length: 13; D gene: NA; clone size: NA; J gene: TRBJ1-3; CDR3 protein: CASGGILRHTIYF; CDR3 DNA: TGTGCCAGCGGGGGGATCCTGCGACACACCATATATTTT
V gene: TRBV11-3; CDR3 length: 16; D gene: TRBD1; clone size: NA; J gene: TRBJ2-5; CDR3 protein: CASSPGTGQIQETQYF; CDR3 DNA: TGTGCCAGCAGCCCGGGGACAGGGCAAATACAAGAGACCCAGTACTTC
V gene: TRBV5-5; CDR3 length: 13; D gene: TRBD1; clone size: NA; J gene: TRBJ1-1; CDR3 protein: CASRLTGAAEAFF; CDR3 DNA: TGTGCCAGCAGACTAACAGGGGCGGCTGAAGCTTTCTTT
V gene: TRBV5-6; CDR3 length: 13; D gene: TRBD1; clone size: NA; J gene: TRBJ2-2; CDR3 protein: CASDTGGTGELFF; CDR3 DNA: TGTGCCAGCGACACAGGGGGCACCGGGGAGCTGTTTTTT
V gene: TRBV5-1; CDR3 length: 14; D gene: NA; clone size: NA; J gene: TRBJ1-2; CDR3 protein: CASSLDRNDYGYTF; CDR3 DNA: TGCGCCAGCAGCTTGGACAGGAACGACTATGGCTACACCTTC
V gene: TRBV7-9; CDR3 length: 14; D gene: TRBD1; clone size: once; J gene: TRBJ2-7; CDR3 protein: CASSFGQGLYEQYF; CDR3 DNA: TGTGCCAGCAGCTTTGGACAGGGGTTGTACGAGCAGTACTTC
V gene: TRBV5-4; CDR3 length: 13; D gene: NA; clone size: NA; J gene: TRBJ1-2; CDR3 protein: CASRPTGNYGYTF; CDR3 DNA: TGTGCCAGCAGACCGACAGGCAACTATGGCTACACCTTC
V gene: TRBV7-2; CDR3 length: 14; D gene: NA; clone size: NA; J gene: TRBJ1-1; CDR3 protein: CASSFTPQNTEAFF; CDR3 DNA: TGTGCCAGCAGCTTCACCCCACAGAACACTGAAGCTTTCTTT
V gene: TRBV29-1; CDR3 length: 13; D gene: NA; clone size: NA; J gene: TRBJ1-1; CDR3 protein: CSVAGAMNTEAFF; CDR3 DNA: TGCAGCGTTGCTGGGGCCATGAACACTGAAGCTTTCTTT
V gene: TRBV5-5; CDR3 length: 15; D gene: NA; clone size: NA; J gene: TRBJ2-1; CDR3 protein: CASSTGHQGINEQFF; CDR3 DNA: TGTGCCAGCAGCACGGGACACCAAGGGATCAATGAGCAGTTCTTC
V gene: TRBV6-5; CDR3 length: 13; D gene: NA; clone size: NA; J gene: TRBJ1-1; CDR3 protein: CASSWPGGTEAFF; CDR3 DNA: TGTGCCAGCAGTTGGCCGGGGGGCACTGAAGCTTTCTTT
V gene: TRBV6-5; CDR3 length: 12; D gene: NA; clone size: NA; J gene: TRBJ2-1; CDR3 protein: CASGREEVEQFF; CDR3 DNA: TGTGCCAGCGGCAGGGAAGAGGTTGAGCAGTTCTTC
V gene: TRBV19; CDR3 length: 12; D gene: NA; clone size: NA; J gene: TRBJ1-5; CDR3 protein: CASSSINQPQHF; CDR3 DNA: TGTGCCAGTAGTAGTATCAATCAGCCCCAGCATTTT
V gene: TRBV4-3; CDR3 length: 16; D gene: NA; clone size: NA; J gene: TRBJ1-4; CDR3 protein: CASSQAPLERDEKLFF; CDR3 DNA: TGCGCCAGCAGCCAAGCCCCCCTCGAGAGGGATGAAAAACTGTTTTTT
V gene: TRBV11-3; CDR3 length: 13; D gene: NA; clone size: NA; J gene: TRBJ1-1; CDR3 protein: CASSLAPGTEAFF; CDR3 DNA: TGTGCCAGCAGCTTAGCTCCGGGCACTGAAGCTTTCTTT
V gene: TRBV2; CDR3 length: 14; D gene: TRBD1; clone size: once; J gene: TRBJ2-1; CDR3 protein: CASNAQGAYNEQFF; CDR3 DNA: TGTGCCAGCAACGCTCAGGGGGCCTACAATGAGCAGTTCTTC
V gene: TRBV6-5; CDR3 length: 15; D gene: NA; clone size: NA; J gene: TRBJ2-5; CDR3 protein: CASGPVTGVIETQYF; CDR3 DNA: TGTGCCAGCGGACCAGTTACGGGGGTTATCGAGACCCAGTACTTC
V gene: TRBV6-1; CDR3 length: 16; D gene: NA; clone size: NA; J gene: TRBJ1-2; CDR3 protein: CASSEATAITLYGYTF; CDR3 DNA: TGTGCCAGCAGTGAAGCGACAGCTATTACTTTGTATGGCTACACCTTC
V gene: TRBV2; CDR3 length: 14; D gene: TRBD1; clone size: NA; J gene: TRBJ1-5; CDR3 protein: CASSTDRGNQPQHF; CDR3 DNA: TGTGCCAGCAGTACCGACAGGGGCAATCAGCCCCAGCATTTT
V gene: TRBV25-1; CDR3 length: 13; D gene: NA; clone size: NA; J gene: TRBJ2-1; CDR3 protein: CASIRTNYNEQFF; CDR3 DNA: TGTGCCAGCATTAGGACAAACTACAATGAGCAGTTCTTC
V gene: TRBV6-5; CDR3 length: 15; D gene: TRBD1; clone size: NA; J gene: TRBJ2-5; CDR3 protein: CASSYSQGALETQYF; CDR3 DNA: TGTGCCAGCAGTTACTCGCAGGGGGCATTGGAGACCCAGTACTTC
V gene: TRBV10-2; CDR3 length: 14; D gene: NA; clone size: NA; J gene: TRBJ1-6; CDR3 protein: CASSEASYNSPLHF; CDR3 DNA: TGCGCCAGCAGTGAGGCGTCCTATAATTCACCCCTCCACTTT
V gene: TRBV5-6; CDR3 length: 15; D gene: NA; clone size: NA; J gene: TRBJ2-7; CDR3 protein: CASSLGRKNSYEQYF; CDR3 DNA: TGTGCCAGCAGCTTGGGGAGGAAGAACTCCTACGAGCAGTACTTC
V gene: TRBV7-9; CDR3 length: 16; D gene: NA; clone size: few; J gene: TRBJ2-2; CDR3 protein: CASSPRAGPPTGELFF; CDR3 DNA: TGTGCCAGCAGCCCCAGGGCAGGGCCCCCCACCGGGGAGCTGTTTTTT
V gene: TRBV2; CDR3 length: 14; D gene: NA; clone size: NA; J gene: TRBJ1-5; CDR3 protein: CASALDRSNQPQHF; CDR3 DNA: TGTGCCAGCGCTCTCGACAGAAGCAATCAGCCCCAGCATTTT
V gene: TRBV6-7; CDR3 length: 15; D gene: TRBD1; clone size: NA; J gene: TRBJ2-7; CDR3 protein: CASSRPGRGRYEQYF; CDR3 DNA: TGTGCCAGCAGTCGCCCAGGCAGGGGGCGTTACGAGCAGTACTTC
V gene: TRBV6-5; CDR3 length: 13; D gene: NA; clone size: NA; J gene: TRBJ2-2; CDR3 protein: CASSVPGTGELFF; CDR3 DNA: TGTGCCAGCAGCGTCCCCGGCACCGGGGAGCTGTTTTTT